These 14 T cell receptor beta chains were all obtained from the same sample, sequenced in a study of blood T cell repertoires in COVID-19. Produced via immunoSEQ multiplex PCR; TCRdb's table is partial and in-frame only. Found here are about 46,000 clones, approximately 89% of them singletons; the top ten hold about a sixth. The sample comprised peripheral blood. The receptors come from a man in his sixties with active or convalescent COVID-19.

The chain recombines TRBV5-1 with TRBJ2-3; D remains unclear. This CDR3 comprises 16 residues. From germline, CDR1 is SGHRS and CDR2 YFSETQ. The V end was cut by 0 bases, the J end by 1 base, with 12 bases between. In DNA form, the CDR3 reads TGCGCCAGCAGCTTGGCCGCGCTAAGTGGCACAGATACGCAGTATTTT. Its protein product is CASSLAALSGTDTQYF.

V is TRBV6-6 and J is TRBJ2-2; 12 positions agree with TRBD2. This CDR3 has 18 residues. Germline CDR1 is MNHNY and CDR2 is SVGAGI (reference sequence). With V trimmed by 5 bases and J by 5 bases, 12 bases remained unmatched. CDR3 DNA: TGTGCCAGCAGTCGTACTAGCGGGGGGATTTTTAGGACCGGGGAGCTGTTTTTT. This encodes CASSRTSGGIFRTGELFF.

The J gene is TRBJ2-5, the V gene TRBV2; a possible D gene is TRBD2 (6 bases). Trimming pared 9 bases from V and 3 bases from J, leaving 17 bases between. Germline CDR1 reads SNHLY; CDR2 reads FYNNEI. The CDR3 has 14 amino acids. This CDR3 reads CARVRQEGEETQYF. DNA for the CDR3: TGTGCCAGGGTACGGCAGGAGGGCGAAGAGACCCAGTACTTC.

V is TRBV4-3 and J is TRBJ2-5; 10 positions agree with TRBD1. Germline V gene data show CDR1 as LGHNA and CDR2 as YSLEER. V was clipped by 2 bases and J by 1 base; unmatched bases: 4. This CDR3 has 16 amino acids. The CDR3 coding sequence is TGCGCCAGCAGCCAAAGGACAGGGGGGATCCAAGAGACCCAGTACTTC. Translating gives CASSQRTGGIQETQYF.

The chain couples TRBV30 to TRBJ1-1, with D unclear. CDR3 length: 16 amino acids. Looked up from germline, CDR1 is GTSNPN and CDR2 is SVGIG (reference sequence). Trimming took off 4 bases at V and 0 bases at J, with 18 bases between the two ends. The CDR3 here is CAWIPGSMLVNTEAFF. For the CDR3, the DNA is TGTGCCTGGATACCGGGTTCGATGCTGGTGAACACTGAAGCTTTCTTT.

V usage is TRBV7-2 and J usage is TRBJ2-1; 10 positions agree with TRBD2. This CDR3 has 17 residues. The germline gives CDR1 SGHTA, CDR2 FQGNSA. J gave up 4 bases and V 1 base, and 7 bases lay outside the gene matches. This chain's CDR3 is CASSLGRSGGAYNEQFF. CDR3 sequence (DNA): TGTGCCAGCAGCTTAGGGCGAAGCGGGGGGGCGTACAATGAGCAGTTCTTC.

The chain joins TRBV3-1 (or the pseudogene TRBV3-2) to TRBJ2-3; 9 bases are a match to TRBD2. Germline V gene data show CDR1 as LGHDT and CDR2 as YNNKEL (reference sequence). V gave up 5 bases and J gave up 5 bases; unmatched junction bases: 5. The CDR3 contains 14 residues. The CDR3 loop is CASSFKAGGDTQYF. The CDR3 coding sequence is TGTGCCAGCAGCTTTAAAGCGGGGGGAGATACGCAGTATTTT.

This chain uses TRBV30 with TRBJ1-1; D is uncertain. V lost 0 bases, J lost 7 bases, and 9 bases lay in between. CDR3 length: 12 amino acids. Germline V CDR1 and CDR2: GTSNPN, SVGIG (reference sequence). The CDR3 nucleotides read TGTGCCTGGAGTGTCAGGCAGCTTGAAGCTTTCTTT. This gives the protein CAWSVRQLEAFF.

This rearrangement joins TRBV7-2 to TRBJ2-7, with 9 bases lining up with TRBD1. This CDR3 has 13 residues. J lost 6 bases, V lost 0 bases, and 0 bases had no gene match. The V gene's germline CDR1 is SGHTA and CDR2 FQGNSA. CDR3 nucleotide sequence: TGTGCCAGCAGCTTAGCGGGACAGGGCGAGCAGTACTTC. Translation: CASSLAGQGEQYF.

CDR3 residues: CASRPDGTGGFPLHF. CDR3 bases: TGTGCCAGCAGACCCGACGGGACAGGGGGCTTTCCCCTCCACTTT. The chain has TRBV6-5 and TRBJ1-6; 12 bases are a match to TRBD1. The junction had 10 bases not matched to a gene; V was cut back by 6 bases and J by 13 bases. CDR1 and CDR2 from the germline V gene are MNHEY and SVGAGI. This CDR3 has 15 amino acids.

The chain employs TRBV10-2 and TRBJ2-7; 15 bases are a match to TRBD2. This CDR3 comprises 17 residues. Germline CDR1 WSHSY, CDR2 SAAADI. Unmatched junction bases numbered 10, after V lost 4 bases and J lost 6 bases. Here the CDR3 DNA reads TGCGCCAGCAGTGGGACTAGCGGGGGGGCCAATCCTGGCGAGCAGTACTTC. It is translated as CASSGTSGGANPGEQYF.

The genes are TRBV7-8 and TRBJ1-1; the D gene is possibly TRBD1 (5 bases). Trimming removed 3 bases at V and 0 bases at J, with 8 bases between. The CDR3 is made up of 14 amino acids. Germline CDR1 is SGHVS and CDR2 is FQNEAQ. The CDR3 is CASSFRDMNTEAFF. CDR3 DNA: TGTGCCAGCAGCTTCAGGGATATGAACACTGAAGCTTTCTTT.

The chain couples TRBV15 to TRBJ1-2, with 7 bases that match TRBD1. The CDR3 consists of 15 residues. V trimming: 2 bases; J trimming: 8 bases; junction bases outside the gene matches: 11. Germline assignment: CDR1 LNHNV and CDR2 YYDKDF (reference sequence). CDR3 sequence (DNA): TGTGCCACCAGCAGAACCAAGGAGGGGGCGATCGGCTACACCTTC. This sequence encodes CATSRTKEGAIGYTF.

This rearrangement joins TRBV3-1 (or the pseudogene TRBV3-2) to TRBJ2-3; possibly TRBD2 for D (6 bases). V was pared by 4 bases and J by 0 bases, with 14 bases between. This CDR3 has 16 residues. Germline V gene lookup returns CDR1 LGHDT and CDR2 YNNKEL (reference sequence). The CDR3 DNA sequence: TGTGCCAGCAGCCTCGACGGGGGAACTAGCACAGATACGCAGTATTTT. Translation: CASSLDGGTSTDTQYF.